This paragraph covers one TCR beta chain sequence. Antigen: not known. The CDR3 spans 12 residues. The ends were cut back, 1 base at V and 10 bases at J, with 10 bases in the middle. CDR1 is SGHAT and CDR2 is FQDESV in the germline V gene (reference sequence). The data were obtained in a study of shared clonotypes between healthy human individuals. At the level of the study: The study drew on a couple of women and three men aged 18 to 49 as donors.

Method: immunoSEQ multiplex PCR; TCRdb's copy keeps in-frame clones and lacks some. The data show approximately 1.1 million clones, about 80% seen once. Findings and limits, study-wide: The study found lower generation probabilities in non-shared clonotypes than in those shared by all four donors. Clonotypes that were shared across a handful of donors made up 4% to 6% of naive CD4 clonotypes.

This TCR was recovered from a man between 18 and 29 years old in good health. Some clones in this sample may be carry-over from other donors' samples. Sequencing input: memory CD4+ T cells from PBMCs. Subset noted: CD45RA-negative fraction. The rearrangement uses TRBV11-1 and TRBJ1-1; D remains unclear. The CDR3 DNA sequence: TGTGCCAGCAGCTTAGGTGGGGTAACAGCTTTCTTT. Translation gives CASSLGGVTAFF. The variable domain in full, completed from reference TRBV11-1 and TRBJ1-1, reads EAEVAQSPRYKITEKSQAVAFWCDPISGHATLYWYRQILGQGPELLVQFQDESVVDDSQLPKDRFSAERLKGVDSTLKIQPAELGDSAMYLCASSLGGVTAFFGQGTRLTVV.